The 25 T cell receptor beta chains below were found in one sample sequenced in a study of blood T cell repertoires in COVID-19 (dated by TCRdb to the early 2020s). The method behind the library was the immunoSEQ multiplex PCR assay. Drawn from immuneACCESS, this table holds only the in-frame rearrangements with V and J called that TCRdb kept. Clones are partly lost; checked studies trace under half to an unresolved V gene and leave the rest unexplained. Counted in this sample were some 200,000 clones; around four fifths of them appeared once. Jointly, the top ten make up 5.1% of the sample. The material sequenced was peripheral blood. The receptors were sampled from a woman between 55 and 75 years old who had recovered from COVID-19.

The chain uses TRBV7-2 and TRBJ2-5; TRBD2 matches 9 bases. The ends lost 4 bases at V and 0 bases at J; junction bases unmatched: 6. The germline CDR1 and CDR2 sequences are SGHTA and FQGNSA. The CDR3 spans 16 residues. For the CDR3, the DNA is TGTGCCAGCAGCTATGGCGCGGGGGGGTACCAAGAGACCCAGTACTTC. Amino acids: CASSYGAGGYQETQYF.

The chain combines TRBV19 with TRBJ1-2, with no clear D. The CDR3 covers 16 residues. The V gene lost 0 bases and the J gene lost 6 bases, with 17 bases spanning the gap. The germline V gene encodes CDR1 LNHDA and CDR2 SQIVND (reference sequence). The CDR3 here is CASSIDYGRGVHGYTF. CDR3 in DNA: TGTGCCAGTAGTATAGATTATGGCAGAGGTGTCCATGGCTACACCTTC.

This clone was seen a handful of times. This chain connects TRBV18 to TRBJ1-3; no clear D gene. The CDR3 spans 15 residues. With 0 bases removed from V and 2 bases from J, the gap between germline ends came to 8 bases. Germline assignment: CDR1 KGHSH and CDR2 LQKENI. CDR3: CASSPPGVTGNTIYF. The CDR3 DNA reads TGTGCCAGCTCACCACCCGGGGTTACTGGAAACACCATATATTTT.

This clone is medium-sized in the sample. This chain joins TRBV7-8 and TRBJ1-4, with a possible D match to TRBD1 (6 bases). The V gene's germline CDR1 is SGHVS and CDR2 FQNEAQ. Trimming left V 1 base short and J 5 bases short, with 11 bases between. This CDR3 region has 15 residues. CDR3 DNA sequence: TGTGCCAGCAGCTTAGAAAGGGGGAACAATGAAAAACTGTTTTTT. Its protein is CASSLERGNNEKLFF.

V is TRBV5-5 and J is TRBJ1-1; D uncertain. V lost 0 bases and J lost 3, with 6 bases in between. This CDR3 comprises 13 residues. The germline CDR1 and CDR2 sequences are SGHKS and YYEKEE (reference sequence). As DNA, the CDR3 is TGTGCCAGCAGCTTGGTAGATGACACTGAAGCTTTCTTT. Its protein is CASSLVDDTEAFF.

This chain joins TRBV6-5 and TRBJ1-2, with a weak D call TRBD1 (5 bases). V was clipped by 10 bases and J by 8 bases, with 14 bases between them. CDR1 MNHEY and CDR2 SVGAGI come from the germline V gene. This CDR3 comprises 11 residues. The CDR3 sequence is CATHGGTGYTF. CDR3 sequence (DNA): TGTGCCACCCACGGGGGTACAGGCTACACCTTC.

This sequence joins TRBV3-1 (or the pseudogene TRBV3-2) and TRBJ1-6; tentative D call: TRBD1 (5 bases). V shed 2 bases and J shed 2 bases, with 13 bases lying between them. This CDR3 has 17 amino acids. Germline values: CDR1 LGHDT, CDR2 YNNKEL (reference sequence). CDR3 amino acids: CASSQPSHRPYNSPLHF. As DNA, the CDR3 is TGTGCCAGCAGCCAACCGAGCCACAGGCCCTATAATTCACCCCTCCACTTT.

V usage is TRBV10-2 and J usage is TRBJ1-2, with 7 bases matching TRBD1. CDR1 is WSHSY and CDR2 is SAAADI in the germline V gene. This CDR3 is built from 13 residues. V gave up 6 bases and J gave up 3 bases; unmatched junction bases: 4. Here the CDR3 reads CASSLTGDYGYTF. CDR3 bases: TGCGCCAGCAGCCTCACAGGGGACTATGGCTACACCTTC.

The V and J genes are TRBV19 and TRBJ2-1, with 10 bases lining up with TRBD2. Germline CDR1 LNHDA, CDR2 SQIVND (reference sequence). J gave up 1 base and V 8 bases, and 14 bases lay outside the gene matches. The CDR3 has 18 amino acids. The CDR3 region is CASSPERGGPVSYNEQFF. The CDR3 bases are TGTGCCAGTTCCCCCGAGCGGGGGGGCCCGGTGTCCTACAATGAGCAGTTCTTC.

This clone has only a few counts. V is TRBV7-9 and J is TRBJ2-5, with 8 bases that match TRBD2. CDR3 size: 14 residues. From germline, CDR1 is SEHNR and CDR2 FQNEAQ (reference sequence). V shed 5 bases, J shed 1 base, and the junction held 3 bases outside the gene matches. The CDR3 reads CASSPGLAQETQYF. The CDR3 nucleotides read TGTGCCAGCAGCCCTGGACTAGCCCAAGAGACCCAGTACTTC.

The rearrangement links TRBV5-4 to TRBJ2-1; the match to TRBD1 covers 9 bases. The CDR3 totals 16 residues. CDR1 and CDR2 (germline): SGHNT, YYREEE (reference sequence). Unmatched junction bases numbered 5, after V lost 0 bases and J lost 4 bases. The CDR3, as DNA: TGTGCCAGCAGCTTGGGGGGGACAGGGAATTACAATGAGCAGTTCTTC. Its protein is CASSLGGTGNYNEQFF.

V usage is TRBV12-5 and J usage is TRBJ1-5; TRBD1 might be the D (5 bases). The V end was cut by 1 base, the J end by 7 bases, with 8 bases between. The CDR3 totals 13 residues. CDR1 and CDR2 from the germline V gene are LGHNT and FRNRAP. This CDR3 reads CASGLGQGQPQHF. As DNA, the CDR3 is TGTGCTAGTGGTTTGGGGCAGGGCCAGCCCCAGCATTTT.

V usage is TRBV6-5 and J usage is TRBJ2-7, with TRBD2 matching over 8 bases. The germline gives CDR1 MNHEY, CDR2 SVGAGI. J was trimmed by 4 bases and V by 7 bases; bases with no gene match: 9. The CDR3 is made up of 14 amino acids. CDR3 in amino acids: CASTVAGSRYEQYF. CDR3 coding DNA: TGTGCCAGCACCGTAGCGGGGAGCCGATACGAGCAGTACTTC.

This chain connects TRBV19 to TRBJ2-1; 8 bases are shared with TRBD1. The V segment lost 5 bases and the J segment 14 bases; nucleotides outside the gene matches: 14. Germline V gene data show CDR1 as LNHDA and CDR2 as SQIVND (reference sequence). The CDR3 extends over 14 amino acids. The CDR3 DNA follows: TGTGCCAGTAGTCTTTGGTCCAGCGACAGGGGAAAGTTCTTC. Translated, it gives CASSLWSSDRGKFF.

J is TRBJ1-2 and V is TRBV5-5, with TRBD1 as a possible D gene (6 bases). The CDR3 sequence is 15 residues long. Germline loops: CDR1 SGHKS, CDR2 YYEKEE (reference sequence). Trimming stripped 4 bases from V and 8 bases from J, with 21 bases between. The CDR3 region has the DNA TGTGCCAGCAGCCCCGAGGGGGTCCCGGGGCGGGGCTACACCTTC. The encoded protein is CASSPEGVPGRGYTF.

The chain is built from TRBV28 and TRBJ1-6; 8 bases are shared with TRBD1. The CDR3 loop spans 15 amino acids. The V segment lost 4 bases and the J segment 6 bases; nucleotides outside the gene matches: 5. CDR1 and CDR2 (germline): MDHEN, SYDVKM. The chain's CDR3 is CASSYDRGFNSPLHF. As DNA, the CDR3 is TGTGCCAGCAGTTACGACAGGGGATTTAATTCACCCCTCCACTTT.

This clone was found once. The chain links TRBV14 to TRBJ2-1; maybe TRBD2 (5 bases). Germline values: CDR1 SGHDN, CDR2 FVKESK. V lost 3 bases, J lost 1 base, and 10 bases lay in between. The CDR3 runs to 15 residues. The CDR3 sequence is CASSQRTGSYNEQFF. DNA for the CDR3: TGTGCCAGCAGCCAGAGGACTGGTTCCTACAATGAGCAGTTCTTC.

CDR3 region: CASSSTGATNEKLFF. The CDR3, as DNA: TGCGCCAGCAGCTCAACAGGGGCAACTAATGAAAAACTGTTTTTT. The rearrangement links TRBV5-1 to TRBJ1-4, with TRBD1 identical over 7 bases. J gave up 0 bases and V 3 bases, and 2 bases lay outside the gene matches. Germline CDR1 reads SGHRS; CDR2 reads YFSETQ. This CDR3 contains 15 residues.

CDR3 coding DNA: TGTGCCAGCTCACGGGCTGAGACCCAGTACTTC. This sequence encodes CASSRAETQYF. This chain connects TRBV18 to TRBJ2-5; D is unclear. With 4 bases removed from V and 5 bases from J, the gap between germline ends came to 5 bases. The CDR3 extends over 11 amino acids. Germline CDR1 KGHSH, CDR2 LQKENI.

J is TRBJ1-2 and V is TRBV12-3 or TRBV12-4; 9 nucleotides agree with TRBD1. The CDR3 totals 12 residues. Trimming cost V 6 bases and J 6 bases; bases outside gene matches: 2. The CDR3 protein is CASSRTGDGYTF. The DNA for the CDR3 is TGTGCCAGCAGCCGGACAGGGGATGGCTACACCTTC.

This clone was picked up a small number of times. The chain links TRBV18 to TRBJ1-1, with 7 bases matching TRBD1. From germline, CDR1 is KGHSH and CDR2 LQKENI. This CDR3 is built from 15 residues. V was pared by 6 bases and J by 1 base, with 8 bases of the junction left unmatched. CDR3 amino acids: CASSQGVGSNTEAFF. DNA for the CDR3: TGTGCCAGCTCGCAGGGGGTGGGGTCGAACACTGAAGCTTTCTTT.

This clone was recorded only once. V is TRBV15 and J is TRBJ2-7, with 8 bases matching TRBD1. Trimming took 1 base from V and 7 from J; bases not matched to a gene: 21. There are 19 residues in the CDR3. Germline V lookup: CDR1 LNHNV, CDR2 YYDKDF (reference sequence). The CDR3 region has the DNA TGTGCCACCAGCAGAGGCCAATCAACAGGGGGATTTCTATTGGGAGAGCAGTACTTC. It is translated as CATSRGQSTGGFLLGEQYF.

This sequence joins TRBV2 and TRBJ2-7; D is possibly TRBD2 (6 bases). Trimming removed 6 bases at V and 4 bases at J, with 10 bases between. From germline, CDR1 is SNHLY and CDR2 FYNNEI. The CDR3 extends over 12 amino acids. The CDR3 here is CASSPEGYEQYF. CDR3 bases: TGTGCCAGCAGCCCGGAGGGGTACGAGCAGTACTTC.

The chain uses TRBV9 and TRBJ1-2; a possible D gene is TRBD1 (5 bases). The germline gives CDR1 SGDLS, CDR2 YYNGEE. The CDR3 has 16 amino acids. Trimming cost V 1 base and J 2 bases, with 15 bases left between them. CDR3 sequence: CASSVLPGRGNYGYTF. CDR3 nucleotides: TGTGCCAGCAGCGTACTTCCCGGACGGGGGAACTATGGCTACACCTTC.

Written as DNA, the CDR3 is TGTGCCAGCAGTGTTAGCGGGTTCACAGATACGCAGTATTTT. It is translated as CASSVSGFTDTQYF. V usage is TRBV2 and J usage is TRBJ2-3; 7 bases fit TRBD2. The trim removed 4 bases at V and 2 bases at J, leaving 3 bases unmatched. Germline V gives CDR1 SNHLY, CDR2 FYNNEI. CDR3 length equals 14 residues.